This TCR beta chain was captured in a study of blood T cell repertoires in COVID-19. For the study at large: Nucleic acid was either cDNA or gDNA, and it came from T cells, B-cell-depleted T cells, or PBMCs.

Individuals aged roughly 18 to 95 years were recruited from about two dozen US areas. Cohort 3 donors were reported recovered after two negative PCRs, clearance, or symptom resolution. Data came from immunoSEQ multiplex PCR; TCRdb stores just in-frame clones and leaves some out. The sample has approximately 130,000 clones, 80% to 90% seen once. Germline values: CDR1 MNHEY, CDR2 SVGAGI. CDR3 length: 14 amino acids. The V gene lost 6 bases and the J gene lost 2 bases, with 11 bases spanning the gap. The TCR sequence derives from a woman aged 50 to 65 who had recovered from COVID-19. Sequenced material: PBMCs or T cells enriched from blood (not recorded which). This rearrangement joins TRBV6-5 to TRBJ1-5; D gene ambiguous. Written as DNA, the CDR3 is TGTGCCAGCAGCGTCGGGTTTGGCAATCAGCCCCAGCATTTT. Protein: CASSVGFGNQPQHF.